The source of this T cell receptor beta chain is a study of radiation and T cells in renal cell carcinoma. The overall study: Nephrectomy followed 15 Gy stereotactic body radiation by 4 weeks. Study results and caveats: From baseline, blood top tumor clonotypes peaked at 2 weeks post-radiation.

Repertoires were generated with immunoSEQ multiplex PCR, while TCRdb's copy carries only in-frame clones and drops some. Found here are about 150,000 clones, about 87% of them singletons; the top ten hold 4.1%. In regard to this clone: The antigen remains undetermined.

Specified time point: baseline pretreatment blood. Specified treatment: 15 Gy SBRT to primary tumor, nephrectomy 4 weeks later. Clear cell pathology was present in this patient's renal cell carcinoma. The CDR3 loop spans 15 amino acids. V gave up 1 base and J gave up 2 bases, with 12 bases separating them. The germline gives CDR1 MNHNS, CDR2 SASEGT. Sequenced material: blood, taken from a patient whose treatment included radiotherapy and nephrectomy. This TCR was recovered from a woman in her sixties or seventies with renal cell carcinoma. The J gene is TRBJ2-7, the V gene TRBV6-1, with D unresolved. The CDR3 sequence: CASSEGIGPAYEQYF. DNA of the CDR3: TGTGCCAGCAGTGAAGGGATAGGACCGGCCTACGAGCAGTACTTC.